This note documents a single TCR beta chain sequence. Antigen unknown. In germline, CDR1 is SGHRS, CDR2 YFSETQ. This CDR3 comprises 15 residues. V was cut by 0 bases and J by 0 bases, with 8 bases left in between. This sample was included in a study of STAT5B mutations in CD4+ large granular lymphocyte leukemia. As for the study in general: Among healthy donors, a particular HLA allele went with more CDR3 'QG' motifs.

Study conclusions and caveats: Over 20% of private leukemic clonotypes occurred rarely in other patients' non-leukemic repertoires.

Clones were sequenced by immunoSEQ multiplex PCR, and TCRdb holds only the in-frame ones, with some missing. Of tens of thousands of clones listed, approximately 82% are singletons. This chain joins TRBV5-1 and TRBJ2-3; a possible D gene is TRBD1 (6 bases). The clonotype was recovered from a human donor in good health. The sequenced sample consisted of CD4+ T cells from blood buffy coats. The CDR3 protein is CASSLGQASTDTQYF. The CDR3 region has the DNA TGCGCCAGCAGCTTGGGACAGGCGAGCACAGATACGCAGTATTTT. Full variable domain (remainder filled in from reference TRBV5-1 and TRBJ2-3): KAGVTQTPRYLIKTRGQQVTLSCSPISGHRSVSWYQQTPGQGLQFLFEYFSETQRNKGNFPGRFSGRQFSNSRSEMNVSTLELGDSALYLCASSLGQASTDTQYFGPGTRLTVL.